This TCR beta chain stems from a study of shared clonotypes between healthy human individuals. Looking at the study overall: Donors, aged 18 to 49, were a couple of women and a few men.

The naive CD8 population came from CD45RO-negative cells selected for CCR7, without terminally differentiated effector memory CD45RA+ cells. This CDR3 contains 15 residues. Germline V CDR1 and CDR2: SGHAT, FQNNGV. V dropped 5 bases and J dropped 0 bases, with 12 bases sitting between them. The protocol was immunoSEQ multiplex PCR, while the TCRdb copy is restricted to in-frame clones and leaves out a portion. This sample has approximately 2,200,000 clones; just over 90% occur once, and the top ten carry under 2%. The chain employs TRBV11-2 and TRBJ2-3, with D hard to call. This receptor was taken from a man younger than 30 in good health. Some clones in this sample may be carry-over from other donors' samples. Sequencing used naive CD8+ T cells from PBMCs. CDR3 bases: TGTGCCAGCAGCCAAAGCATGACTAGCACAGATACGCAGTATTTT. Its translation is CASSQSMTSTDTQYF.